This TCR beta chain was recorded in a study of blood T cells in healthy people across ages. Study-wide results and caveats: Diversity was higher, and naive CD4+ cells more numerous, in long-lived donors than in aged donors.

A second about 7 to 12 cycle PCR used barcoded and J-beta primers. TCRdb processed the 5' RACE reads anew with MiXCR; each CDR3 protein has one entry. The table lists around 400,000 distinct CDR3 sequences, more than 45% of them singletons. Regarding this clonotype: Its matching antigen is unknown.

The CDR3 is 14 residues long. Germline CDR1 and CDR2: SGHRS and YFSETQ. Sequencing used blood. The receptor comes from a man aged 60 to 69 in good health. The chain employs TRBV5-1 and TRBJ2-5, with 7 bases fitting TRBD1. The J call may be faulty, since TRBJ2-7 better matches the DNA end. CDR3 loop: CASSPGGGQYEQYF. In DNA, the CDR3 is TGCGCCAGCAGCCCTGGTGGGGGACAGTACGAGCAGTACTTC.